This is a list of T cell receptor beta chains from one sample in a study of T cells expressing NK-cell markers. TCRdb reprocessed the 5' RACE reads, with one entry per CDR3 protein and no DNA. The sample table sets out about 380,000 distinct CDR3 sequences. Sequenced material: blood T cells: a sorted CD56 or NKG2C T cell subset, CD4+ or CD8+ T cells, or bulk PBMC T cells (not recorded which). Receptors were obtained from a man aged 18-75 years in good health. Each CDR3 is given with its conserved first and last residue.

J	V	CDR3
TRBJ1-5	TRBV28	CASRPGQGRGSNQPQHF
TRBJ2-7	TRBV30	CAWSAPDRALEQYF
TRBJ1-2	TRBV20-1	CSARSDRTGGYTF
TRBJ2-3	TRBV7-2	CASSFRSSNIPDTQYF
TRBJ2-2	TRBV5-1	CASSFGMEANTGELFF
TRBJ2-1	TRBV5-8	CASSLRGTGVSEQFF
TRBJ1-1	TRBV7-9	CASSLPQGFTEAFF
TRBJ1-2	TRBV6-6	CASSYRGAFGYTF
TRBJ2-6	TRBV19	CASQGSHSGANVLTF
TRBJ2-1	TRBV27	CASSSRSGAILTGNEQFF
TRBJ2-5	TRBV5-1	CASSNRGGREETQYF
TRBJ1-2	TRBV3-1	CASSHGPANYGYTF
TRBJ2-5	TRBV7-2	CASTVSTGQETQYF